These T cell receptor beta chains were read from a single sample in a study of breast tumors, draining lymph nodes, adjacent tissues. TCRdb reanalysed the multiplex PCR reads using MiXCR and keeps one entry per CDR3 protein. This sample carries about 220,000 distinct CDR3 sequences, 30% to 35% of them seen once, and the ten largest clones take about 3.3%. Sequences were obtained from axillary lymph node tissue. All receptors derive from a female donor with breast cancer. Some clones in this sample may be carry-over from other donors' samples. CDR3s include the opening cysteine and the closing phenylalanine or tryptophan.

TRBV19	TRBJ1-1	CASIVRSTTNTEAFF
TRBV29-1	TRBJ1-2	CSVEETIIYGYTF
TRBV16	TRBJ2-1	CASSQSIADRNEQFF
TRBV5-1	TRBJ2-3	CASSLADRNTDTQYF
TRBV11-2	TRBJ2-2	CASSLQGASTGELFF
TRBV11-3	TRBJ2-1	CASSLRYNEQFF
TRBV7-3	TRBJ1-4	CASSLTLGEKLFF
TRBV24-1	TRBJ2-7	CATSDGTGVTYEQYF
TRBV10-3	TRBJ2-5	CATGQGVGETQYF
TRBV28	TRBJ1-4	CASSFGGLNEKLLF
TRBV7-3	TRBJ2-1	CASSFGRTQAGELFF
TRBV20-1	TRBJ2-3	CSAFPLTVLTSALADTQYF
TRBV2	TRBJ1-5	CASDDSNQPQHF
TRBV7-9	TRBJ1-6	CASSLAGHAGNSPLHF
TRBV29-1	TRBJ1-2	CSARGGLLGYGYTF
TRBV7-2	TRBJ2-5	CASAWGGETQYF
TRBV7-6	TRBJ1-3	CASSCFGNTIYF
TRBV7-2	TRBJ2-5	CASSSGTGGKTQYF
TRBV19	TRBJ2-5	CASSMGIQETQYF
TRBV6-2/TRBV6-3	TRBJ2-5	CAGQGDSQETQYF
TRBV6-6	TRBJ2-3	CASRLTTDTQYF
TRBV10-3	TRBJ2-5	CASKTTGLAGTKTQYF
TRBV20-1	TRBJ1-2	CSASAEGSYGNGYTF
TRBV12-5	TRBJ1-5	CASGLGAGLNQPQHF
TRBV11-2	TRBJ1-6	CASSDRDGYNSPLHF
TRBV27	TRBJ1-6	CASSLTRAGGGSPLHF
TRBV6-5	TRBJ1-2	CASSLTGTGPHGGYTF
TRBV29-1	TRBJ2-7	CSVALTVGSYEQYF
TRBV9	TRBJ1-5	CASSVDGSNQPQPF
TRBV20-1	TRBJ2-3	CSAVASGASDTQYF
TRBV19	TRBJ2-3	CASSILAASTDTQYF
TRBV12-3/TRBV12-4	TRBJ1-2	CASSFAGVAGYYGYTF
TRBV20-1	TRBJ1-4	CSGGQGGNEKLFF
TRBV20-1	TRBJ2-7	CSARGPAGGSYEQYF
TRBV19	TRBJ2-5	CASRRLAEETQYF
TRBV19	TRBJ1-6	CASSLTSGGGSPLHF
TRBV2	TRBJ1-5	CASRGDGRNQPQHF
TRBV20-1	TRBJ1-4	CSAMTGEGRAEKLFF
TRBV2	TRBJ2-1	CASSWGLAGEYYNEQFF
TRBV2	TRBJ1-5	CASRGSWQPQHF
TRBV5-1	TRBJ2-3	CTSSFQPGTDTQYF
TRBV12-3/TRBV12-4	TRBJ2-2	CASSFGTGSSGELFF
TRBV7-2	TRBJ1-6	CASSFWGNSPLHF
TRBV6-5	TRBJ2-1	CASSYSLPGQGNNEQFF
TRBV10-3	TRBJ1-1	CAISESRVTIGTEAFF
TRBV29-1	TRBJ1-2	CGVEAEDYGYTF
TRBV2	TRBJ2-5	CASSPFRDETQYF
TRBV29-1	TRBJ1-2	CSSYETGYGYTF
TRBV19	TRBJ2-5	CASSIYGRSETQYF
TRBV20-1	TRBJ1-5	CSARETGYSNQPQHF
TRBV6-5	TRBJ2-7	CASSPLGGGGFYEQYF
TRBV12-3/TRBV12-4	TRBJ1-6	CASSLNGTNDSPLHF
TRBV15	TRBJ2-1	CATSRPRDRQIYNEQFF
TRBV28	TRBJ2-7	CASSLNVEQYF
TRBV5-1	TRBJ2-7	CASSAGSPLGEQYF
TRBV29-1	TRBJ1-2	CSVGGLADVVEGYTF
TRBV2	TRBJ1-2	CASSGGQVYYGYTF
TRBV19	TRBJ2-2	CASSIPGTSNTGELFF
TRBV6-2/TRBV6-3	TRBJ1-2	CASSRPDYGYTF
TRBV6-1	TRBJ2-7	CASGLAVTYEQYF